This entry is about one T cell receptor (beta chain). Its antigen is not identified. These data belong to a study of monozygotic twins with inflammatory bowel disease. TCRdb reprocessed the 5' RACE reads and stores each CDR3 protein as one record, lacking DNA. This sample's table has some 440,000 distinct CDR3 sequences. Notes on the study in general: Among patients, repertoires may have gained variability from differing immunosuppressive treatments.

This CDR3 is built from 13 residues. Germline CDR1 and CDR2: SGHRS and YFSETQ. This chain joins TRBV5-1 and TRBJ2-7; the D call of TRBD1 rests on TCRdb alone, since no DNA is present to check it. This TCR was sampled from a human donor with ulcerative colitis or Crohn's disease, or a healthy co-twin of an affected twin (not recorded which). The sequenced material came from blood. The CDR3 sequence: CASSNVGGREQYF. Full variable domain (remainder filled in from reference TRBV5-1 and TRBJ2-7): KAGVTQTPRYLIKTRGQQVTLSCSPISGHRSVSWYQQTPGQGLQFLFEYFSETQRNKGNFPGRFSGRQFSNSRSEMNVSTLELGDSALYLCASSNVGGREQYFGPGTRLTVT.